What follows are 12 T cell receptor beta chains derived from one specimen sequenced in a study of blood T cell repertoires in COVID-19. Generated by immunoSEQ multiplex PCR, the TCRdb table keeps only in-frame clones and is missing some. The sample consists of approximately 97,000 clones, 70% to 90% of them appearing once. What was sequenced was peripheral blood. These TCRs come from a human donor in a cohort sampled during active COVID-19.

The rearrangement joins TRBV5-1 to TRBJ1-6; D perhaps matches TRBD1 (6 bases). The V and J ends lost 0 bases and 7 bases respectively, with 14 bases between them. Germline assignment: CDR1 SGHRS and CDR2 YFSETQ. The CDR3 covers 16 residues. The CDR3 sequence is CASSLGNGQQNSPLHF. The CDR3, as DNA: TGCGCCAGCAGCTTGGGTAACGGACAGCAGAATTCACCCCTCCACTTT. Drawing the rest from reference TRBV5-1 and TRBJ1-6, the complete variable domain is KAGVTQTPRYLIKTRGQQVTLSCSPISGHRSVSWYQQTPGQGLQFLFEYFSETQRNKGNFPGRFSGRQFSNSRSEMNVSTLELGDSALYLCASSLGNGQQNSPLHFGNGTRLTVT.

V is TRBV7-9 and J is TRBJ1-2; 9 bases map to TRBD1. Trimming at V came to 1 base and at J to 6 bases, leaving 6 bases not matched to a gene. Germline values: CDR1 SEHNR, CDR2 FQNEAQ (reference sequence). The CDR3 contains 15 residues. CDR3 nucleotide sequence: TGTGCCAGCAGCTTAGATTTACAGGGGGCCCATGGCTACACCTTC. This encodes CASSLDLQGAHGYTF.

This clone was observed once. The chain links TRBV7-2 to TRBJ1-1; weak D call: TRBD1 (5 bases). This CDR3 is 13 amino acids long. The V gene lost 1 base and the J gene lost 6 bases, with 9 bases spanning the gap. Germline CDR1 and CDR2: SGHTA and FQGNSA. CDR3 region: CASSLVDRAEAFF. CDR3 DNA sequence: TGTGCCAGCAGCTTAGTCGACAGAGCTGAAGCTTTCTTT.

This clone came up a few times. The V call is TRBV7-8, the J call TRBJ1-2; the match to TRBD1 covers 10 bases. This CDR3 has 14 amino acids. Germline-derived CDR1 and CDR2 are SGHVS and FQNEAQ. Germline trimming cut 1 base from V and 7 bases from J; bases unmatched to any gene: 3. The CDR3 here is CASSLERQGAGYTF. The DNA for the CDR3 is TGTGCCAGCAGCTTAGAACGACAGGGGGCTGGCTACACCTTC.

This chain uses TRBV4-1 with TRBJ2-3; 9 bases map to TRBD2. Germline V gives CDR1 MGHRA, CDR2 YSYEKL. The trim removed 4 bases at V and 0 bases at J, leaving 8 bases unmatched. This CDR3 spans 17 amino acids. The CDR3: CASSPRRTSVSTDTQYF. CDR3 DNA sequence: TGCGCCAGCAGCCCCAGGCGGACTAGCGTAAGCACAGATACGCAGTATTTT.

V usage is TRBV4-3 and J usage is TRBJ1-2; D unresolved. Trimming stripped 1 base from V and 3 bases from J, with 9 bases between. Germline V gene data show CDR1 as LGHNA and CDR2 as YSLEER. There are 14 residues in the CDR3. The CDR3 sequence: CASSQVGQDYGYTF. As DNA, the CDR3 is TGCGCCAGCAGCCAAGTAGGCCAGGACTATGGCTACACCTTC.

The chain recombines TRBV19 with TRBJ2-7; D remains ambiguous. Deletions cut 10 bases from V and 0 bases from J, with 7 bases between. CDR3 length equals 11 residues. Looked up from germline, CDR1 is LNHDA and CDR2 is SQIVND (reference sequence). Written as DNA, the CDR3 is TGTGCCACCAGTCGCTCCTACGAGCAGTACTTC. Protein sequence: CATSRSYEQYF.

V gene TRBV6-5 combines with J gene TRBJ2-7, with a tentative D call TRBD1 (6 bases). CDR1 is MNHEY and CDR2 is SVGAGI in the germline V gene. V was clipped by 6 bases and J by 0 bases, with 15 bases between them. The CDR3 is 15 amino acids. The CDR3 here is CASRIGQLSSYEQYF. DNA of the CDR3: TGTGCCAGCAGGATAGGACAGCTGAGCTCCTACGAGCAGTACTTC.

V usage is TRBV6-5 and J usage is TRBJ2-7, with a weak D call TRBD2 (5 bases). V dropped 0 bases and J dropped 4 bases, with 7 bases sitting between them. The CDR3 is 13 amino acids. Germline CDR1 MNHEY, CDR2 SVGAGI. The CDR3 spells CASSYSRGYEQYF. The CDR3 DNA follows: TGTGCCAGCAGTTACTCGAGAGGGTACGAGCAGTACTTC.

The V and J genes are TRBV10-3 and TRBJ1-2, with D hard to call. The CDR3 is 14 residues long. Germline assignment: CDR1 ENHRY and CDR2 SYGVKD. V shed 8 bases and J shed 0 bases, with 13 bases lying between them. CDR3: CAISQDSANYGYTF. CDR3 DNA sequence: TGTGCCATCTCGCAAGATTCAGCTAACTATGGCTACACCTTC.

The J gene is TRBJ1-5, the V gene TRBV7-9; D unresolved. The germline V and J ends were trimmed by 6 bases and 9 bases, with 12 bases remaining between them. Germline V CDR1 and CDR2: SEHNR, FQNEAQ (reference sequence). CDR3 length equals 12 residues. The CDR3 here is CASSGGHRPQHF. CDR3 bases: TGTGCCAGCAGTGGCGGGCATAGGCCCCAGCATTTT.

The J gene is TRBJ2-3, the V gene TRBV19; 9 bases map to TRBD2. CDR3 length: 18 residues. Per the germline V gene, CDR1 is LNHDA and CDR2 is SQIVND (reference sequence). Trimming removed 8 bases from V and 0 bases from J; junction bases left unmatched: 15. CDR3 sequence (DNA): TGTGCCAGTGCCGGCGGGGCTAGCGGGACACCTAGCACAGATACGCAGTATTTT. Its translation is CASAGGASGTPSTDTQYF. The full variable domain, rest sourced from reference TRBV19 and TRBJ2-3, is DGGITQSPKYLFRKEGQNVTLSCEQNLNHDAMYWYRQDPGQGLRLIYYSQIVNDFQKGDIAEGYSVSREKKESFPLTVTSAQKNPTAFYLCASAGGASGTPSTDTQYFGPGTRLTVL.